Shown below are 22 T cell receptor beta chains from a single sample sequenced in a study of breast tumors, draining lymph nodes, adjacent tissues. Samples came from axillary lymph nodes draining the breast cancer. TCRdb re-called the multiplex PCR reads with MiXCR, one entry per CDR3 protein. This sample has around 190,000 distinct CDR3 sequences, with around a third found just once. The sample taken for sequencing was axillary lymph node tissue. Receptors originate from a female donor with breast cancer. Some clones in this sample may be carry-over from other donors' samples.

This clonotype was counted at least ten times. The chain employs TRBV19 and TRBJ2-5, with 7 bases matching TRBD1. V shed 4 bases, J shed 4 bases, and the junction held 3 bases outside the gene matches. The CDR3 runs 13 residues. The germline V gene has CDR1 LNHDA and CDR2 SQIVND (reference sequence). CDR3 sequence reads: CASSTHRGETQYF. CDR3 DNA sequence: TGTGCCAGTAGTACCCACAGGGGAGAGACCCAGTACTTC.

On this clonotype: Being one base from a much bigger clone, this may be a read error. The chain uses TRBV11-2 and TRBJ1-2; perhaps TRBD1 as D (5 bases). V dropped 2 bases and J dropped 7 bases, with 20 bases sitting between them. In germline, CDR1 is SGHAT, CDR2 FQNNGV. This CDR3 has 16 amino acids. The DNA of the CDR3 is TGTGCCAGCAGCTTAAGCCCTGGGGCAGGGATATGTGGCTACACCTTC. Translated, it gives CASSLSPGAGICGYTF.

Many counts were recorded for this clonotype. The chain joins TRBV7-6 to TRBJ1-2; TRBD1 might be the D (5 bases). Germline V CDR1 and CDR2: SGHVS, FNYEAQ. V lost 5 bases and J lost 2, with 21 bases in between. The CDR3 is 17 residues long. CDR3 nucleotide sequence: TGTGCCAGCAGCCGTTGGGGGAGGCGGGGCCAAAACTATGGCTACACCTTC. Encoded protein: CASSRWGRRGQNYGYTF.

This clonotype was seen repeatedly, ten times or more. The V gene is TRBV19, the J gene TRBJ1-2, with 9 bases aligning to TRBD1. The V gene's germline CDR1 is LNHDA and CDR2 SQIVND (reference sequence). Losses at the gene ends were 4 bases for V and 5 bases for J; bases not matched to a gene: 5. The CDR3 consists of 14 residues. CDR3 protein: CASSTGQGGYGYTF. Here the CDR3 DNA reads TGTGCCAGTAGTACGGGACAGGGAGGTTATGGCTACACCTTC.

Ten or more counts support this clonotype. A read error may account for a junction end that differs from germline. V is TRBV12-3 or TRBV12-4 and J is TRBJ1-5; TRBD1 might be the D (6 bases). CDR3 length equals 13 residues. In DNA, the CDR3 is TGCGCCAGCAGCTTGGACAGTAATCAGCCCCAGCATTTT. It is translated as CASSLDSNQPQHF.

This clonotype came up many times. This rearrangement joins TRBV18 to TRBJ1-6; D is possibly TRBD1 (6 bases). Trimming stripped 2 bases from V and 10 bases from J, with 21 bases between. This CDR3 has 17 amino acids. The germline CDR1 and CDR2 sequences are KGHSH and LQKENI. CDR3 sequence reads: CASSPEGGLGVMSPLHF. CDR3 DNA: TGTGCCAGCTCACCAGAGGGGGGGCTTGGCGTTATGTCACCCCTCCACTTT.

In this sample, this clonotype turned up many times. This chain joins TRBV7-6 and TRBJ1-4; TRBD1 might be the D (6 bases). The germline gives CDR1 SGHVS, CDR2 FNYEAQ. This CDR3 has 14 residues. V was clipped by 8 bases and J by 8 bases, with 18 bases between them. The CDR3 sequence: CASSQGTLGEKLFF. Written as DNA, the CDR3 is TGTGCCAGCTCTCAGGGGACACTCGGGGAAAAACTGTTTTTT.

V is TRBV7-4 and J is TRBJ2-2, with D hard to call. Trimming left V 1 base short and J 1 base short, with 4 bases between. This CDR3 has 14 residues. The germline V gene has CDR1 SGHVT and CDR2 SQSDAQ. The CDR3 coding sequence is TGTGCCAGCAGCTTAGTCGGGAACACCGGGGAGCTGTTTTTT. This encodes CASSLVGNTGELFF. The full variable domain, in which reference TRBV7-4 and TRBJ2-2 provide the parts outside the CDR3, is GAGVSQSPRYKVAKRGRDVALRCDSISGHVTLYWYRQTLGQGSEVLTYSQSDAQRDKSGRPSGRFSAERPERSVSTLKIQRTEQGDSAVYLCASSLVGNTGELFFGEGSRLTVL.

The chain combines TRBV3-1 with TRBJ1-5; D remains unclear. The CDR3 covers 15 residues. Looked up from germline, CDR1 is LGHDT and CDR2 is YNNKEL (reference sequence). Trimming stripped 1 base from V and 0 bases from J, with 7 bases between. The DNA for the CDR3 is TGTGCCAGCAGCCAAGGGGCAGTTAGCAATCAGCCCCAGCATTTT. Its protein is CASSQGAVSNQPQHF.

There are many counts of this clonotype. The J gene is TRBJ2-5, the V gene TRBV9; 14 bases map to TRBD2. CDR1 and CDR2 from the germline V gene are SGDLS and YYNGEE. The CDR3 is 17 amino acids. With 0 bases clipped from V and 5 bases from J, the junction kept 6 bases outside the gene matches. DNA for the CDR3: TGTGCCAGCAGCGTAGAGGGACTAGCGGGAGAGACCGAGACCCAGTACTTC. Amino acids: CASSVEGLAGETETQYF. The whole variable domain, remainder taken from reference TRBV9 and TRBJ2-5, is DSGVTQTPKHLITATGQRVTLRCSPRSGDLSVYWYQQSLDQGLQFLIQYYNGEERAKGNILERFSAQQFPDLHSELNLSSLELGDSALYFCASSVEGLAGETETQYFGPGTRLLVL.

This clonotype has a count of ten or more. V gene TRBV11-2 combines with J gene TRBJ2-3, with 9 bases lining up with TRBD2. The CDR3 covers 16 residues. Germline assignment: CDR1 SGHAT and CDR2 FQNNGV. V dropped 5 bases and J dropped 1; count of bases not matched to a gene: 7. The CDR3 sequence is CASSVNSGGGTDTQYF. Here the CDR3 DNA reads TGTGCCAGCAGCGTTAATAGCGGGGGCGGCACAGATACGCAGTATTTT.

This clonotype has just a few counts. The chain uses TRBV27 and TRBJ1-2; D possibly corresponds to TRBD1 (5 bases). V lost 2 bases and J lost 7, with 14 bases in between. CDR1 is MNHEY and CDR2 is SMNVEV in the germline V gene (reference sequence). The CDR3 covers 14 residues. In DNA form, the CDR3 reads TGTGCCAGCAGTTTAGCACCAGGGTGGGGTGGCTACACCTTC. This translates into CASSLAPGWGGYTF.

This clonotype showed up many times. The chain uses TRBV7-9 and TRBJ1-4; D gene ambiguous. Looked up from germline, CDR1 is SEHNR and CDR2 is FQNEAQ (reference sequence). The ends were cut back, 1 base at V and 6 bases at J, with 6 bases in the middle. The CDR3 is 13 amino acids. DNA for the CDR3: TGTGCCAGCAGCTTAGGCAGCGATGAAAAACTGTTTTTT. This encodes CASSLGSDEKLFF.

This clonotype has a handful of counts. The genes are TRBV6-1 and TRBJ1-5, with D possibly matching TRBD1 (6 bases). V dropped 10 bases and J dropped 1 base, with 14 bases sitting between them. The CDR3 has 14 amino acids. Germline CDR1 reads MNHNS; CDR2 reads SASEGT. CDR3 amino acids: CAIARGASNQPQHF. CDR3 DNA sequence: TGTGCCATCGCTCGGGGGGCCAGCAATCAGCCCCAGCATTTT.

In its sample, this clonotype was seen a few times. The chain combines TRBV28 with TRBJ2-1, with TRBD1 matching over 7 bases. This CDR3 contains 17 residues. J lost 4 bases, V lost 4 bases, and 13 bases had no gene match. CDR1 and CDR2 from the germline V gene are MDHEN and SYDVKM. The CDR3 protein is CASSSSQGVWVYNEQFF. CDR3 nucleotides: TGTGCCAGCAGTTCAAGTCAGGGGGTATGGGTATACAATGAGCAGTTCTTC. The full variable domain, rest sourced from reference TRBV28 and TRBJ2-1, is DVKVTQSSRYLVKRTGEKVFLECVQDMDHENMFWYRQDPGLGLRLIYFSYDVKMKEKGDIPEGYSVSREKKERFSLILESASTNQTSMYLCASSSSQGVWVYNEQFFGPGTRLTVL.

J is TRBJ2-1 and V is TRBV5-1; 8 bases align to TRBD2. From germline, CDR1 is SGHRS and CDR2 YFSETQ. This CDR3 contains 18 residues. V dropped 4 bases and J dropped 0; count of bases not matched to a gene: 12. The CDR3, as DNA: TGCGCCAGCAGCCCACGGGGGGGCCGACCAAGCTCCTACAATGAGCAGTTCTTC. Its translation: CASSPRGGRPSSYNEQFF.

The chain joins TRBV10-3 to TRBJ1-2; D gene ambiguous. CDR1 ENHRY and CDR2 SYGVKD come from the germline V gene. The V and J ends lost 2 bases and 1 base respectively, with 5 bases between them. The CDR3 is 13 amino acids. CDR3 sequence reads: CAISEKDNYGYTF. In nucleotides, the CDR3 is TGTGCCATCAGTGAGAAGGATAACTATGGCTACACCTTC.

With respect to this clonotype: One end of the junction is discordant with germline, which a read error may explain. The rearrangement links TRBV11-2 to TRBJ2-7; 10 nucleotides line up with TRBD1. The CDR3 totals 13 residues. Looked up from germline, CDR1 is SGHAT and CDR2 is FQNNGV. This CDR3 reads CASSRDRGSERYF. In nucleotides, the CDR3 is TGTGCCAGCAGCCGGGACAGGGGCTCCGAGCGGTACTTC.

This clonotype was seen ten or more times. CDR3 DNA: TGTGCCAGCAGGGTGGACGAAGCCGGCTATGAGCAGTTCTTC. This gives the protein CASRVDEAGYEQFF. V and J are TRBV2 and TRBJ2-1, with no clear D. Deletions cut 6 bases from V and 8 bases from J, with 17 bases between. This CDR3 has 14 amino acids. CDR1 is SNHLY, CDR2 FYNNEI, per germline.

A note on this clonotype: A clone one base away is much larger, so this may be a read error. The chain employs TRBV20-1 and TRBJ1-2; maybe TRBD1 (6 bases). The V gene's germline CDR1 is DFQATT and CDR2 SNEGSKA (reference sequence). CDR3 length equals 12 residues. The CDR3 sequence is CSAGVQGYGSTF. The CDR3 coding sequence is TGCAGTGCTGGCGTACAGGGCTATGGCTCCACCTTC.

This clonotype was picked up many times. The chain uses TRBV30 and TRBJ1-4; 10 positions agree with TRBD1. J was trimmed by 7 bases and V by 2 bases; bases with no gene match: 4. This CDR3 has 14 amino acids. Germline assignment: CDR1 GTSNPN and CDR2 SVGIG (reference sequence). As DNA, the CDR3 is TGTGCCTGGAGTATGGGGACAGGGGTTGAAAAACTGTTTTTT. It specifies CAWSMGTGVEKLFF. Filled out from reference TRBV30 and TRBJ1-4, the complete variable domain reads SQTIHQWPATLVQPVGSPLSLECTVEGTSNPNLYWYRQAAGRGLQLLFYSVGIGQISSEVPQNLSASRPQDRQFILSSKKLLLSDSGFYLCAWSMGTGVEKLFFGSGTQLSVL.

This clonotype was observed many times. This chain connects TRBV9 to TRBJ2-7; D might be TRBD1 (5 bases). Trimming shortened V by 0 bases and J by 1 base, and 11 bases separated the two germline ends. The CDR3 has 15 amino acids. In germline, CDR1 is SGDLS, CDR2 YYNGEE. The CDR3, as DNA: TGTGCCAGCAGCGTAGAGGGCAGGGCATCCTACGAGCAGTACTTC. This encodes CASSVEGRASYEQYF.